This is a list of T cell receptor beta chains from one sample in a study of spatial heterogeneity in lung cancer. Using its own MiXCR run on the 5' RACE reads, TCRdb lists one record per CDR3 protein. The sample lists approximately 22,000 distinct CDR3 sequences; 3.5% to 5.5% were seen once. Material: PBMCs, obtained at surgery. These receptors came from a male donor with early-stage non-small cell lung cancer. Each CDR3 is given with its conserved first and last residue. Fields, in order: J gene, V gene, CDR3 protein.

TRBJ2-5 TRBV7-9 CASSLLRDGTQYF
TRBJ2-5 TRBV20-1 CSARTSGEETQYF
TRBJ2-3 TRBV7-9 CASSSLGQGITDTQYF
TRBJ1-2 TRBV18 CASSPSGDNYGYTF
TRBJ2-7 TRBV20-1 CSARKGQGPYEQYF
TRBJ1-2 TRBV9 CASSVDRGQSYGYTF
TRBJ2-1 TRBV7-9 CASNPGKEQFF
TRBJ2-7 TRBV9 CASSVGATHEQYF
TRBJ2-7 TRBV28 CASRGGLAVYEQYF
TRBJ2-3 TRBV7-2 CASSPRQGAWTDTQYF
TRBJ1-5 TRBV7-2 CASSPDRNQPQHF
TRBJ2-1 TRBV7-9 CASSSFWTSGVNEQFF
TRBJ1-6 TRBV7-9 CASSYYQSSYNSPLHF
TRBJ2-5 TRBV18 CASSPPQGSETQYF
TRBJ1-1 TRBV5-1 CASSSQGIEAFF
TRBJ1-5 TRBV19 CASSKDRAENQPQHF
TRBJ1-3 TRBV5-1 CASSLGNSGNTIYF
TRBJ1-5 TRBV3-1 CASSQDGGQPQHF
TRBJ2-7 TRBV2 CASSELRSYEQYF
TRBJ2-5 TRBV15 CATSPGGETQYF
TRBJ1-6 TRBV5-1 CASSWTGTGNSPLHF
TRBJ1-3 TRBV18 CASSPQPVSGNTIYF
TRBJ1-3 TRBV5-6 CASGSSASSGNTIYF
TRBJ2-2 TRBV3-1 CASSQVVPTNTGELFF
TRBJ2-7 TRBV6-5 CASRSAGGTYEQYF
TRBJ2-3 TRBV12-3/TRBV12-4 CASGRQIGGGAGADTQYF
TRBJ2-7 TRBV28 CAVTRAGAFYEQYF
TRBJ2-1 TRBV7-9 CASSRPGRQVFREQFF
TRBJ1-1 TRBV28 CASSPTGRWTEVFF
TRBJ1-1 TRBV6-2/TRBV6-3 CASSAGTGRNTEAFF
TRBJ1-1 TRBV6-2/TRBV6-3 CASSLLHLNTEAFF
TRBJ1-6 TRBV13 CASSLGRAVGSPLHF
TRBJ1-1 TRBV6-2/TRBV6-3 CASSSGPLNTEAFF
TRBJ1-1 TRBV28 CASSPLFRGLTEAFF
TRBJ1-6 TRBV5-1 CASSLAGNNSPLHF
TRBJ2-7 TRBV5-6 CASSLGTNSYEQYF
TRBJ1-5 TRBV19 CASSIVAHVNQPQHF
TRBJ2-3 TRBV19 CASRDGRAVDTQYF
TRBJ2-5 TRBV28 CASRGRGEETQYF
TRBJ1-3 TRBV6-5 CASSYYPPPAGARNTIYF
TRBJ1-5 TRBV29-1 CSVEISGESNQPQHF
TRBJ2-7 TRBV4-3 CASSSTSGAYEQYF
TRBJ2-7 TRBV6-2/TRBV6-3 CASSSGTGAHEQYF
TRBJ2-7 TRBV11-1 CASSLGQGTYEQYF
TRBJ1-5 TRBV19 CASSIDDIQPQHF
TRBJ1-6 TRBV11-2 CASSQTISTPLHF
TRBJ2-1 TRBV4-3 CASSHGGSYNEQFF
TRBJ2-2 TRBV2 CASSGGQLVYTGELFF
TRBJ1-1 TRBV7-2 CASRFNRGSAFF
TRBJ1-1 TRBV20-1 CSAIAPDTEAFF
TRBJ2-5 TRBV7-9 CASSLGPGAPLGTQYF
TRBJ2-2 TRBV19 CATNRFAGVNTGELFF